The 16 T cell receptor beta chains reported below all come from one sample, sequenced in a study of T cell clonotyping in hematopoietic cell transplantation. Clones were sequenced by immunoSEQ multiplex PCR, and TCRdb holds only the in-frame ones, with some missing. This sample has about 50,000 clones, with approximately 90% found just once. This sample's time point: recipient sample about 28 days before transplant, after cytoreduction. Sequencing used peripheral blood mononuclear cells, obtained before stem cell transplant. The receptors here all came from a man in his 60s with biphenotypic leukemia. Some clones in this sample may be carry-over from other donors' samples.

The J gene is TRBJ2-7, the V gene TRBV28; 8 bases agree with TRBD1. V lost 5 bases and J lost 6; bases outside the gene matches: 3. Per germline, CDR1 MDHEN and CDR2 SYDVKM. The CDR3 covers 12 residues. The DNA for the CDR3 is TGTGCCAGCAGTCCCACAGGGGGCGAGCAGTACTTC. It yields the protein CASSPTGGEQYF.

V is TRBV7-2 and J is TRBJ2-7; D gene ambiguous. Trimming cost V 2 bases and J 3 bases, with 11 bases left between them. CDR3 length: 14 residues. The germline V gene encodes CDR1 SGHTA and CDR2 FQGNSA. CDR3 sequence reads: CASSLSLSNYEQYF. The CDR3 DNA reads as TGTGCCAGCAGCTTATCGTTATCGAACTACGAGCAGTACTTC.

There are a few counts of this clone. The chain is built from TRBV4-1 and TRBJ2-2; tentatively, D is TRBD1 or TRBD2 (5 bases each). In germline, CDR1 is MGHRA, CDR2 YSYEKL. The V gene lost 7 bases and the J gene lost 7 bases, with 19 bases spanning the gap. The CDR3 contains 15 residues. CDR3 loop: CASKPVGDANGELFF. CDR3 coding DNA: TGCGCCAGCAAACCGGTGGGGGACGCTAACGGGGAGCTGTTTTTT.

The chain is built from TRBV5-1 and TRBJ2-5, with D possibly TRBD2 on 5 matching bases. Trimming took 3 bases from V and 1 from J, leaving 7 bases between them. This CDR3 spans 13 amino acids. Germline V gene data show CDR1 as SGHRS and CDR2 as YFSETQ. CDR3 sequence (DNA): TGCGCCAGCAGCTCGGGATCCCAAGAGACCCAGTACTTC. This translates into CASSSGSQETQYF.

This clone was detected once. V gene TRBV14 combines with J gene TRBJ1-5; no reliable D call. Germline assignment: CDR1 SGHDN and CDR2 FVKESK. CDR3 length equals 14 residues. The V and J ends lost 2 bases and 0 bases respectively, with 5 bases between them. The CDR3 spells CASSQSGSNQPQHF. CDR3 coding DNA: TGTGCCAGCAGCCAATCTGGTAGCAATCAGCCCCAGCATTTT.

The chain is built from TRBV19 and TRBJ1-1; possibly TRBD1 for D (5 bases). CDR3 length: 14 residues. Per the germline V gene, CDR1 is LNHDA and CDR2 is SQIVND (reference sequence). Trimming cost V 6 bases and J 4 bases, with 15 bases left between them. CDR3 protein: CASSVTVVSTEAFF. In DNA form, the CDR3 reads TGTGCCAGTAGCGTGACAGTAGTTAGCACTGAAGCTTTCTTT.

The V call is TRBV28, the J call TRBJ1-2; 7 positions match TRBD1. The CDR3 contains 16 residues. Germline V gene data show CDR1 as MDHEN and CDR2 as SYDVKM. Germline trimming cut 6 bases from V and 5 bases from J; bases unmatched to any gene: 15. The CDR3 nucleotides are TGTGCCAGCAGCCGATCGGGGGACAGTGGGTCGTATGGCTACACCTTC. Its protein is CASSRSGDSGSYGYTF.

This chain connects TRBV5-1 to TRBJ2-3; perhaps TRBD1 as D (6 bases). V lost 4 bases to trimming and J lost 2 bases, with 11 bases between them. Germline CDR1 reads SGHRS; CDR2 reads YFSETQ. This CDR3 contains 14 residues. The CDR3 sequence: CASSRTVATDTQYF. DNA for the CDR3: TGCGCCAGCAGCCGGACAGTTGCCACAGATACGCAGTATTTT. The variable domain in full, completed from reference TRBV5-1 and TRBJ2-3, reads KAGVTQTPRYLIKTRGQQVTLSCSPISGHRSVSWYQQTPGQGLQFLFEYFSETQRNKGNFPGRFSGRQFSNSRSEMNVSTLELGDSALYLCASSRTVATDTQYFGPGTRLTVL.

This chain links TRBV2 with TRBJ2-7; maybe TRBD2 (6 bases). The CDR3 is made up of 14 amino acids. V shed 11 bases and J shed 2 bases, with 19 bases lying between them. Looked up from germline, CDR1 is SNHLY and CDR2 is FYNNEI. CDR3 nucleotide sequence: TGTGCCGGAGGGTTCGGGACCCTGACCTACGAGCAGTACTTC. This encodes CAGGFGTLTYEQYF.

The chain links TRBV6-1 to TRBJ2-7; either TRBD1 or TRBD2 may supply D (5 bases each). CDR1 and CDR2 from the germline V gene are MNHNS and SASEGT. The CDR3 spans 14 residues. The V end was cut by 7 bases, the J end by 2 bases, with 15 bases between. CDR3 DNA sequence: TGTGCCAGCAAGGACACGGGAACCCCCTACGAGCAGTACTTC. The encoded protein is CASKDTGTPYEQYF.

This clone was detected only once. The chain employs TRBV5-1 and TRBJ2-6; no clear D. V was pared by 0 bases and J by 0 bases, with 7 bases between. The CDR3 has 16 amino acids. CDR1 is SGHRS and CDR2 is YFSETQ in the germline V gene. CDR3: CASSLVLSSGANVLTF. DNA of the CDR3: TGCGCCAGCAGCTTGGTGCTGTCCTCTGGGGCCAACGTCCTGACTTTC.

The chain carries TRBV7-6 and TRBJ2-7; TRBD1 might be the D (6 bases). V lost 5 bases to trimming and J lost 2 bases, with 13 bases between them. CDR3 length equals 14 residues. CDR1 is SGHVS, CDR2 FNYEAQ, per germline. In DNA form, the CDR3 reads TGTGCCAGCAGCCAAGGGGGTGCAGCCTACGAGCAGTACTTC. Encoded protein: CASSQGGAAYEQYF.

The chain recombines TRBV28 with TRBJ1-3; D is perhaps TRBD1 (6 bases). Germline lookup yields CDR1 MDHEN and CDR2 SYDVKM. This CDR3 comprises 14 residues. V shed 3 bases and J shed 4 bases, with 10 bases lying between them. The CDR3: CASSFPGVGNTIYF. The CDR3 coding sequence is TGTGCCAGCAGTTTCCCAGGGGTCGGAAACACCATATATTTT. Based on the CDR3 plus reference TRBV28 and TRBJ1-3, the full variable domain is DVKVTQSSRYLVKRTGEKVFLECVQDMDHENMFWYRQDPGLGLRLIYFSYDVKMKEKGDIPEGYSVSREKKERFSLILESASTNQTSMYLCASSFPGVGNTIYFGEGSWLTVV.

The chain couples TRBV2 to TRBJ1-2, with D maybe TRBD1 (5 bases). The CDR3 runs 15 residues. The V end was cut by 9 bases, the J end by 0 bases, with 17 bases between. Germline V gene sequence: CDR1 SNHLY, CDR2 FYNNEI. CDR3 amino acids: CASKLQGAPNYGYTF. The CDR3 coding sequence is TGTGCCAGTAAATTGCAGGGAGCTCCTAACTATGGCTACACCTTC.

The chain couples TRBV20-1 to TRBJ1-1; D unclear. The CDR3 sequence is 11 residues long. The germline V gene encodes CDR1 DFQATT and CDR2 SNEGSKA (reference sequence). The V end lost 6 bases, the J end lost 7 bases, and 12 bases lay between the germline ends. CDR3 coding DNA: TGCAGTGCCCGAGGCCCGCTTGAAGCTTTCTTT. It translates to CSARGPLEAFF.

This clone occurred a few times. CDR3: CASSQDLTTQGNTEAFF. The CDR3 DNA is TGTGCCAGCAGCCAAGACCTAACTACACAGGGGAACACTGAAGCTTTCTTT. The rearrangement uses TRBV4-2 and TRBJ1-1; a possible D gene is TRBD1 (6 bases). Germline loops: CDR1 LGHNA, CDR2 YNFKEQ. The CDR3 covers 17 residues. Trimming cost V 0 bases and J 1 base, with 15 bases left between them.